This is a list of T cell receptor beta chains from one sample in a study of neurological immune-mediated disorders. Each CDR3 protein is one row after TCRdb ran MiXCR on the 5' RACE reads. The sample records fewer than 70,000 distinct CDR3 sequences, around 9.7% being singletons. The sample taken for sequencing was PBMCs. These receptors were taken from a man aged 25-45 years in good health. Both conserved end residues are part of each CDR3. Fields, in order: V gene, clone size, J gene, D gene, CDR3 protein, CDR3 DNA. D genes are given only for firm matches. Only part of the rows carry a size: once, few, many, or a class if the clone is expanded.

v_call: TRBV2; clone_size: many; j_call: TRBJ2-7; d_call: TRBD2; cdr3_aa: CASTWTSGSGEQYF; cdr3_nt: TGTGCCAGCACCTGGACTAGCGGGAGCGGTGAGCAGTACTTC
v_call: TRBV25-1; clone_size: .; j_call: TRBJ2-7; d_call: .; cdr3_aa: CASSESEARLYEQYF; cdr3_nt: TGTGCCAGCAGTGAATCTGAGGCCAGGCTTTACGAGCAGTACTTC
v_call: TRBV6-6; clone_size: many; j_call: TRBJ1-2; d_call: TRBD1; cdr3_aa: CASRGGTATYGYTF; cdr3_nt: TGTGCCAGCAGAGGGGGGACAGCTACCTATGGCTACACCTTC
v_call: TRBV10-2; clone_size: many; j_call: TRBJ2-1; d_call: .; cdr3_aa: CASVGAGPYNEQFF; cdr3_nt: TGCGCCAGCGTCGGGGCGGGCCCCTACAATGAGCAGTTCTTC
v_call: TRBV12-3/TRBV12-4; clone_size: many; j_call: TRBJ2-1; d_call: .; cdr3_aa: CASSSNVLRNEQFF; cdr3_nt: TGTGCCAGCAGTTCAAACGTCCTTCGCAATGAGCAGTTCTTC
v_call: TRBV5-1; clone_size: many; j_call: TRBJ2-1; d_call: TRBD1; cdr3_aa: CASSFIQGEGSYNEQFF; cdr3_nt: TGCGCCAGCAGCTTTATACAGGGGGAAGGCTCCTACAATGAGCAGTTCTTC
v_call: TRBV7-3; clone_size: many; j_call: TRBJ2-1; d_call: .; cdr3_aa: CASSLGSSNEQFF; cdr3_nt: TGTGCCAGCAGCTTAGGGTCCAGCAATGAGCAGTTCTTC
v_call: TRBV6-1; clone_size: many; j_call: TRBJ2-5; d_call: TRBD1; cdr3_aa: CASSTGVSETQYF; cdr3_nt: TGTGCCAGCAGTACAGGGGTATCAGAGACCCAGTACTTC
v_call: TRBV27; clone_size: many; j_call: TRBJ2-1; d_call: .; cdr3_aa: CASSLSWGYNEQFF; cdr3_nt: TGTGCCAGCAGTTTATCATGGGGGTACAATGAGCAGTTCTTC
v_call: TRBV12-3/TRBV12-4; clone_size: many; j_call: TRBJ2-7; d_call: .; cdr3_aa: CASSFGQGYEQYF; cdr3_nt: TGTGCCAGCAGTTTCGGGCAGGGCTACGAGCAGTACTTC
v_call: TRBV5-1; clone_size: many; j_call: TRBJ2-3; d_call: TRBD1; cdr3_aa: CASSSTGESTDTQYF; cdr3_nt: TGCGCCAGCAGCTCGACAGGGGAAAGCACAGATACGCAGTATTTT
v_call: TRBV20-1; clone_size: many; j_call: TRBJ2-7; d_call: TRBD2; cdr3_aa: CSAWKTSGRSLSYEQYF; cdr3_nt: TGCAGTGCTTGGAAGACTAGCGGGAGGTCCCTTTCCTACGAGCAGTACTTC
v_call: TRBV20-1; clone_size: many; j_call: TRBJ2-4; d_call: .; cdr3_aa: CSADPFENIQYF; cdr3_nt: TGCAGTGCTGACCCTTTCGAAAACATTCAGTACTTC
v_call: TRBV7-8; clone_size: many; j_call: TRBJ1-6; d_call: .; cdr3_aa: CASSLGDPAVGSPLHF; cdr3_nt: TGTGCCAGCAGCTTAGGTGACCCGGCCGTCGGTTCACCCCTCCACTTT
v_call: TRBV9; clone_size: many; j_call: TRBJ2-7; d_call: TRBD2; cdr3_aa: CASSVDAGGWYEQYF; cdr3_nt: TGTGCCAGCAGCGTAGACGCGGGAGGGTGGTACGAGCAGTACTTC
v_call: TRBV24-1; clone_size: many; j_call: TRBJ2-7; d_call: .; cdr3_aa: CATSDWGGYEQYF; cdr3_nt: TGTGCCACCAGTGATTGGGGCGGGTACGAGCAGTACTTC
v_call: TRBV20-1; clone_size: many; j_call: TRBJ2-3; d_call: .; cdr3_aa: CSARRTGGTDTQYF; cdr3_nt: TGCAGTGCTAGACGCACAGGCGGCACAGATACGCAGTATTTT
v_call: TRBV7-2; clone_size: .; j_call: TRBJ2-3; d_call: TRBD2; cdr3_aa: CASSLGASGADTQYF; cdr3_nt: TGTGCCAGCAGCTTAGGGGCTAGCGGGGCAGATACGCAGTATTTT
v_call: TRBV7-3; clone_size: many; j_call: TRBJ2-1; d_call: .; cdr3_aa: CASSLGAYNEQFF; cdr3_nt: TGTGCCAGCAGCTTAGGGGCCTACAATGAGCAGTTCTTC
v_call: TRBV29-1; clone_size: many; j_call: TRBJ1-1; d_call: .; cdr3_aa: CSVDLRENTEAFF; cdr3_nt: TGCAGCGTTGATTTACGCGAGAACACTGAAGCTTTCTTT
v_call: TRBV20-1; clone_size: .; j_call: TRBJ1-2; d_call: .; cdr3_aa: CPEGDYGFTF; cdr3_nt: TGCCCAGAAGGTGACTATGGCTTCACCTTC
v_call: TRBV29-1; clone_size: many; j_call: TRBJ1-5; d_call: .; cdr3_aa: CSAGMGAGNQPQHF; cdr3_nt: TGCAGCGCCGGGATGGGGGCGGGCAATCAGCCCCAGCATTTT
v_call: TRBV10-3; clone_size: many; j_call: TRBJ1-4; d_call: .; cdr3_aa: CAISESVGNEKLFF; cdr3_nt: TGTGCCATCAGTGAGTCGGTCGGCAATGAAAAACTGTTTTTT
v_call: TRBV27; clone_size: many; j_call: TRBJ1-5; d_call: .; cdr3_aa: CASSWGSNQPQHF; cdr3_nt: TGTGCCAGCAGTTGGGGCAGCAATCAGCCCCAGCATTTT
v_call: TRBV6-1; clone_size: .; j_call: TRBJ1-3; d_call: TRBD1; cdr3_aa: CASSVGTGSNTIYF; cdr3_nt: TGTGCCAGCAGTGTCGGGACAGGGAGTAACACCATATATTTT
v_call: TRBV20-1; clone_size: .; j_call: TRBJ2-2; d_call: TRBD2; cdr3_aa: CSASTSGRYTGELFF; cdr3_nt: TGCAGTGCTAGTACTAGCGGGAGGTACACCGGGGAGCTGTTTTTT
v_call: TRBV14; clone_size: many; j_call: TRBJ2-1; d_call: TRBD2; cdr3_aa: CASSQVLALAYNEQFF; cdr3_nt: TGTGCCAGCAGCCAAGTACTAGCGTTGGCCTACAATGAGCAGTTCTTC
v_call: TRBV6-1; clone_size: many; j_call: TRBJ2-3; d_call: TRBD1; cdr3_aa: CASSERDRLSTDTQYF; cdr3_nt: TGTGCCAGCAGTGAACGGGACAGGCTTAGCACAGATACGCAGTATTTT
v_call: TRBV19; clone_size: many; j_call: TRBJ2-7; d_call: .; cdr3_aa: CASSIGQGGSYEQYF; cdr3_nt: TGTGCCAGTAGTATAGGGCAGGGAGGCTCCTACGAGCAGTACTTC
v_call: TRBV11-2; clone_size: many; j_call: TRBJ2-3; d_call: TRBD2; cdr3_aa: CASSQGPAGGPGGDTQYF; cdr3_nt: TGTGCCAGCAGCCAAGGCCCAGCGGGAGGGCCGGGGGGAGATACGCAGTATTTT
v_call: TRBV11-2; clone_size: many; j_call: TRBJ2-1; d_call: .; cdr3_aa: CASSLSPILRNEQFF; cdr3_nt: TGTGCCAGCAGCTTATCGCCCATACTAAGGAATGAGCAGTTCTTC
v_call: TRBV20-1; clone_size: many; j_call: TRBJ1-6; d_call: .; cdr3_aa: CSARVIDNSPLHF; cdr3_nt: TGCAGTGCTAGAGTGATAGATAATTCACCCCTCCACTTT
v_call: TRBV11-1; clone_size: .; j_call: TRBJ2-2; d_call: TRBD1; cdr3_aa: CASSLDQGAHTGELFF; cdr3_nt: TGTGCCAGCAGCTTAGATCAGGGGGCGCACACCGGGGAGCTGTTTTTT
v_call: TRBV29-1; clone_size: many; j_call: TRBJ2-7; d_call: .; cdr3_aa: CSVLGGRYEQYF; cdr3_nt: TGCAGCGTTCTGGGGGGCAGGTACGAGCAGTACTTC
v_call: TRBV20-1; clone_size: many; j_call: TRBJ2-5; d_call: .; cdr3_aa: CSAKQETQYF; cdr3_nt: TGCAGTGCTAAACAAGAGACCCAGTACTTC
v_call: TRBV18; clone_size: .; j_call: TRBJ2-7; d_call: .; cdr3_aa: CASSPAAQNIYEQYF; cdr3_nt: TGTGCCAGCTCACCCGCGGCCCAGAACATCTACGAGCAGTACTTC
v_call: TRBV7-6; clone_size: many; j_call: TRBJ1-5; d_call: .; cdr3_aa: CASSPQTGSNQPQHF; cdr3_nt: TGTGCCAGCAGCCCCCAGACAGGTAGCAATCAGCCCCAGCATTTT
v_call: TRBV7-8; clone_size: many; j_call: TRBJ2-4; d_call: .; cdr3_aa: CASSFGKGTGTAKNIQYF; cdr3_nt: TGTGCCAGCAGCTTTGGGAAAGGAACAGGGACGGCCAAAAACATTCAGTACTTC
v_call: TRBV4-1; clone_size: many; j_call: TRBJ2-7; d_call: TRBD1; cdr3_aa: CASSVRQGFSYEQYF; cdr3_nt: TGCGCCAGCAGCGTCCGACAGGGTTTCTCCTACGAGCAGTACTTC
v_call: TRBV6-5; clone_size: many; j_call: TRBJ2-4; d_call: TRBD2; cdr3_aa: CASSFDSGRATKNIQYF; cdr3_nt: TGTGCCAGCAGTTTCGATAGCGGGAGGGCCACCAAAAACATTCAGTACTTC
v_call: TRBV20-1; clone_size: many; j_call: TRBJ1-2; d_call: .; cdr3_aa: CSAREGRENYGYTF; cdr3_nt: TGCAGTGCTAGAGAAGGGAGGGAAAACTATGGCTACACCTTC
v_call: TRBV5-1; clone_size: .; j_call: TRBJ2-3; d_call: .; cdr3_aa: CASSLGQSLTSTYTQYF; cdr3_nt: TGCGCCAGCAGCTTGGGACAGTCTCTTACTAGCACATATACACAGTATTTT
v_call: TRBV20-1; clone_size: .; j_call: TRBJ2-3; d_call: TRBD2; cdr3_aa: CSALPGLAGANTDTQYF; cdr3_nt: TGCAGTGCGCTTCCGGGACTAGCGGGAGCGAACACAGATACGCAGTATTTT
v_call: TRBV5-1; clone_size: few; j_call: TRBJ2-1; d_call: TRBD2; cdr3_aa: CASSLDVLASYNEQFF; cdr3_nt: TGCGCCAGCAGCTTGGACGTACTAGCGTCCTACAATGAGCAGTTCTTC
v_call: TRBV20-1; clone_size: few; j_call: TRBJ2-7; d_call: TRBD1; cdr3_aa: CSARKGALEGEQYF; cdr3_nt: TGCAGTGCTAGAAAGGGGGCCTTAGAGGGAGAGCAGTACTTC
v_call: TRBV7-3; clone_size: many; j_call: TRBJ2-7; d_call: .; cdr3_aa: CASSLFSGVAYEQYF; cdr3_nt: TGTGCCAGCAGCTTATTTTCGGGAGTGGCATACGAGCAGTACTTC
v_call: TRBV19; clone_size: many; j_call: TRBJ1-5; d_call: .; cdr3_aa: CASSMKVEDYQPQHF; cdr3_nt: TGTGCCAGTAGTATGAAGGTTGAGGATTATCAGCCCCAGCATTTT
v_call: TRBV5-1; clone_size: many; j_call: TRBJ2-2; d_call: TRBD2; cdr3_aa: CASRYRTSNPGELFF; cdr3_nt: TGCGCCAGCAGGTATAGGACTAGTAATCCGGGGGAGCTGTTTTTT
v_call: TRBV2; clone_size: many; j_call: TRBJ2-3; d_call: TRBD2; cdr3_aa: CASSELAGDGTDTQYF; cdr3_nt: TGTGCCAGCAGTGAACTAGCGGGAGATGGCACAGATACGCAGTATTTT
v_call: TRBV29-1; clone_size: .; j_call: TRBJ2-2; d_call: TRBD1; cdr3_aa: CSVGGQGNTGELFF; cdr3_nt: TGCAGCGTTGGGGGACAGGGGAACACCGGGGAGCTGTTTTTT
v_call: TRBV7-2; clone_size: many; j_call: TRBJ2-1; d_call: .; cdr3_aa: CASSPSSTGVKPPPFF; cdr3_nt: TGTGCCAGCAGCCCCAGCTCGACAGGAGTCAAGCCCCCTCCGTTCTTC
v_call: TRBV7-8; clone_size: many; j_call: TRBJ2-2; d_call: TRBD1; cdr3_aa: CASSFRTGGNTGELFF; cdr3_nt: TGTGCCAGCAGCTTCCGGACAGGGGGCAATACCGGGGAGCTGTTTTTT
v_call: TRBV10-3; clone_size: many; j_call: TRBJ1-1; d_call: .; cdr3_aa: CAISDGGRVTEAFF; cdr3_nt: TGTGCCATCAGTGATGGGGGCCGGGTCACTGAAGCTTTCTTT
v_call: TRBV24-1; clone_size: once; j_call: TRBJ2-1; d_call: .; cdr3_aa: CATSLDSSADEQFF; cdr3_nt: TGTGCCACCAGTCTAGATTCTAGCGCCGATGAGCAGTTCTTC
v_call: TRBV10-3; clone_size: many; j_call: TRBJ1-1; d_call: TRBD1; cdr3_aa: CAISADRGSNTEAFF; cdr3_nt: TGTGCCATCAGTGCCGACAGGGGGTCGAACACTGAAGCTTTCTTT
v_call: TRBV3-1; clone_size: many; j_call: TRBJ2-1; d_call: .; cdr3_aa: CASSQDLGTYNEQFF; cdr3_nt: TGTGCCAGCAGCCAAGACCTCGGCACCTACAATGAGCAGTTCTTC
v_call: TRBV6-6; clone_size: many; j_call: TRBJ2-7; d_call: .; cdr3_aa: CASSRQEEDEQYF; cdr3_nt: TGTGCCAGCAGCAGACAGGAGGAAGACGAGCAGTACTTC
v_call: TRBV7-3; clone_size: many; j_call: TRBJ2-1; d_call: TRBD2; cdr3_aa: CASSLSGREAVF; cdr3_nt: TGTGCCAGCAGCTTAAGTGGGCGGGAGGCGGTCTTC
v_call: TRBV28; clone_size: many; j_call: TRBJ2-7; d_call: .; cdr3_aa: CASSPRAYEQYF; cdr3_nt: TGTGCCAGCAGTCCCCGTGCTTACGAGCAGTACTTC